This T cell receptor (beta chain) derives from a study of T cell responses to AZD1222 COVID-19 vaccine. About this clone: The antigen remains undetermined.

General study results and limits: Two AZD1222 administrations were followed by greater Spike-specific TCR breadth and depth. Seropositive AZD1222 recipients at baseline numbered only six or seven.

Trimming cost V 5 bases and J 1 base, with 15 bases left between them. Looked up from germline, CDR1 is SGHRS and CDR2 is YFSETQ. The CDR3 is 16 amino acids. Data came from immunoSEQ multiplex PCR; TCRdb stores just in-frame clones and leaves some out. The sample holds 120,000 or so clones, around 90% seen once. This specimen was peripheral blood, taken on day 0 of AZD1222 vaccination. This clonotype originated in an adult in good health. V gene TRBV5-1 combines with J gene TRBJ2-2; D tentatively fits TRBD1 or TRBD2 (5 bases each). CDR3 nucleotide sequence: TGCGCCAGCAGTATCACCGGGACGGGGAACACCGGGGAGCTGTTTTTT. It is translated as CASSITGTGNTGELFF. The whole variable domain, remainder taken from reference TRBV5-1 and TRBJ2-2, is KAGVTQTPRYLIKTRGQQVTLSCSPISGHRSVSWYQQTPGQGLQFLFEYFSETQRNKGNFPGRFSGRQFSNSRSEMNVSTLELGDSALYLCASSITGTGNTGELFFGEGSRLTVL.